This entry lists 19 T cell receptor beta chains sequenced from one sample in a study of T cells in Graves' hyperthyroidism and ophthalmopathy. Amplified regions were TCR beta CDR3 sequences from RNA transcripts. Initially, a first-round RT-PCR of the TCR CDR3 employed the HTBI primer set. TCRdb re-analysed the multiplex PCR reads in MiXCR, keeping a single row per CDR3 protein. Of 650,000 to 750,000 distinct CDR3 sequences in the sample, 12% to 15% are singletons; the top ten hold roughly 10%. The source material was blood. The receptors here all came from a woman between 18 and 30 years old with Graves' hyperthyroidism.

This clonotype showed up many times. The chain is built from TRBV7-6 and TRBJ2-5; tentatively, D is TRBD2 (6 bases). V was cut by 5 bases and J by 7 bases, with 20 bases left in between. The CDR3 length is 15 residues. In germline, CDR1 is SGHVS, CDR2 FNYEAQ. The CDR3 sequence is CASSPITAGSGTQYF. For the CDR3, the DNA is TGTGCCAGCAGCCCAATTACAGCGGGTAGTGGGACCCAGTACTTC.

This clonotype was found many times. The chain recombines TRBV12-3 or TRBV12-4 with TRBJ1-2; D remains ambiguous. V was trimmed by 8 bases and J by 8 bases, leaving 15 bases between them. The CDR3 runs to 12 residues. CDR3 nucleotides: TGTGCCAGCTCGATCACAGCGCTGGGCTACACCTTC. Its translation is CASSITALGYTF.

The sample holds many counts of this clonotype. The chain is built from TRBV20-1 and TRBJ2-5, with 10 bases fitting TRBD1. V lost 0 bases, J lost 7 bases, and 8 bases stayed unmatched. The CDR3 spans 15 residues. Per germline, CDR1 DFQATT and CDR2 SNEGSKA (reference sequence). For the CDR3, the DNA is TGCAGTGCTAGAGACCCGACAGGGGGCTTGGGGACCCAGTACTTC. The encoded protein is CSARDPTGGLGTQYF.

The rearrangement joins TRBV7-9 to TRBJ2-1; 11 nucleotides match TRBD2. The CDR3 has 17 amino acids. V dropped 4 bases and J dropped 5; count of bases not matched to a gene: 10. Germline CDR1 is SEHNR and CDR2 is FQNEAQ (reference sequence). The chain's CDR3 is CASSSPRLAGQDNEQFF. The DNA for the CDR3 is TGTGCCAGCAGCTCCCCCCGACTAGCGGGACAGGACAATGAGCAGTTCTTC.

This clonotype occurred many times. The V call is TRBV30, the J call TRBJ2-1; the D is unclear. V dropped 1 base and J dropped 3 bases, with 7 bases sitting between them. Per germline, CDR1 GTSNPN and CDR2 SVGIG (reference sequence). The CDR3 is 13 amino acids. In DNA form, the CDR3 reads TGTGCCTGGAGTGGGGATATCTACAATGAGCAGTTCTTC. Protein product: CAWSGDIYNEQFF.

The chain couples TRBV20-1 to TRBJ2-5; TRBD1 is a possible D gene (5 bases). Trimming pared 5 bases from V and 5 bases from J, leaving 15 bases between. Germline V gene data show CDR1 as DFQATT and CDR2 as SNEGSKA (reference sequence). The CDR3 contains 13 residues. The DNA for the CDR3 is TGCAGTGCTTCTGGCAGGGATGGGGAGACCCAGTACTTC. This gives the protein CSASGRDGETQYF.

Many counts were recorded for this clonotype. The chain links TRBV4-3 to TRBJ2-1; D is unresolved. Trimming took off 0 bases at V and 5 bases at J, with 17 bases between the two ends. Germline CDR1 and CDR2: LGHNA and YSLEER. This CDR3 spans 17 amino acids. The CDR3: CASSQDLLSYTDNEQFF. DNA of the CDR3: TGCGCCAGCAGCCAAGATCTACTTAGCTACACCGACAATGAGCAGTTCTTC.

The chain is built from TRBV6-2 or TRBV6-3 and TRBJ2-1, with 11 bases identical to TRBD1. CDR1 is MNHEY, CDR2 SVGEGT, per germline. The CDR3 is 15 residues long. Trimming cost V 4 bases and J 8 bases; bases outside gene matches: 7. CDR3 sequence (DNA): TGTGCCAGCAGTTCGGACAGGGGGCTTGGTGATGAGCAGTTCTTC. This codes for CASSSDRGLGDEQFF.

The chain employs TRBV25-1 and TRBJ2-3; TRBD2 agrees at 10 bases. V was clipped by 2 bases and J by 2 bases; unmatched bases: 1. Germline V gives CDR1 MGHDK, CDR2 SYGVNS. The CDR3 is 15 residues long. The CDR3 bases are TGTGCCAGCAGTGAACTAGCGGGGGTCACAGATACGCAGTATTTT. Translated, it gives CASSELAGVTDTQYF.

J is TRBJ1-5 and V is TRBV28, with D possibly being TRBD1 (5 bases). The CDR3 contains 14 residues. Looked up from germline, CDR1 is MDHEN and CDR2 is SYDVKM. The ends were cut back, 8 bases at V and 1 base at J, with 12 bases in the middle. CDR3 DNA sequence: TGTGCCAGCCAGGGTCGTTTGAGCAATCAGCCCCAGCATTTT. Translation gives CASQGRLSNQPQHF.

This clonotype was seen a few times. This chain uses TRBV14 with TRBJ1-1; D gene unclear. Germline V gene sequence: CDR1 SGHDN, CDR2 FVKESK. Trimming stripped 2 bases from V and 7 bases from J, with 11 bases between. The CDR3 has 13 amino acids. The CDR3 DNA reads TGTGCCAGCAGCCAACTGGGCAGGCTTGAAGCTTTCTTT. Residues: CASSQLGRLEAFF.

The chain combines TRBV6-2 or TRBV6-3 with TRBJ2-1, with 7 bases matching TRBD2. Germline V gene data show CDR1 as MNHEY and CDR2 as SVGEGT. CDR3 length equals 14 residues. V was pared by 5 bases and J by 5 bases, with 6 bases of the junction left unmatched. The CDR3, as DNA: TGTGCCAGCAGTCGGTCCGGGACTAACAATGAGCAGTTCTTC. Its protein is CASSRSGTNNEQFF.

V is TRBV4-1 and J is TRBJ2-7; maybe TRBD1 (6 bases). Trimming shortened V by 4 bases and J by 4 bases, and 20 bases separated the two germline ends. In germline, CDR1 is MGHRA, CDR2 YSYEKL. The CDR3 loop spans 16 amino acids. The CDR3 coding sequence is TGCGCCAGCAGCCGGCCGGGACACCAAAGATTTTACGAGCAGTACTTC. It translates to CASSRPGHQRFYEQYF.

This clonotype has ten or more counts. This sequence joins TRBV7-8 and TRBJ2-3, with D possibly being TRBD1 (6 bases). CDR1 is SGHVS, CDR2 FQNEAQ, per germline. The V and J ends lost 4 bases and 2 bases respectively, with 13 bases between them. The CDR3 spans 15 residues. CDR3 nucleotide sequence: TGTGCCAGCAGCTATAGACAGGCAAACACAGATACGCAGTATTTT. Translated, it gives CASSYRQANTDTQYF. Combining the CDR3 with reference TRBV7-8 and TRBJ2-3 gives the whole variable domain GAGVSQSPRYKVAKRGQDVALRCDPISGHVSLFWYQQALGQGPEFLTYFQNEAQLDKSGLPSDRFFAERPEGSVSTLKIQRTQQEDSAVYLCASSYRQANTDTQYFGPGTRLTVL.

At least ten counts were recorded for this clonotype. The chain employs TRBV20-1 and TRBJ2-2; TRBD2 aligns across 12 bases. V dropped 1 base and J dropped 3; count of bases not matched to a gene: 6. Germline CDR1 DFQATT, CDR2 SNEGSKA (reference sequence). The CDR3 has 17 residues. The CDR3 nucleotides are TGCAGTGCTAGAGGACTAGCGGGAGCATCAGACACCGGGGAGCTGTTTTTT. This translates into CSARGLAGASDTGELFF.

This clonotype has just a few counts. The rearrangement uses TRBV19 and TRBJ1-1; the D is unclear. This CDR3 has 10 amino acids. Trimming removed 10 bases at V and 2 bases at J, with 5 bases between. The germline CDR1 and CDR2 sequences are LNHDA and SQIVND (reference sequence). The CDR3 spells CATYNTEAFF. The CDR3 nucleotides are TGTGCCACCTATAACACTGAAGCTTTCTTT.

This clonotype was counted between two and nine times. The chain carries TRBV2 and TRBJ2-2; 12 nucleotides align to TRBD1. From germline, CDR1 is SNHLY and CDR2 FYNNEI. This CDR3 comprises 14 residues. V lost 8 bases and J lost 6; bases outside the gene matches: 4. CDR3: CASSGQGASGELFF. CDR3 DNA sequence: TGTGCCAGCTCGGGACAGGGGGCGTCCGGGGAGCTGTTTTTT.

The chain recombines TRBV6-2 or TRBV6-3 with TRBJ1-2, with D perhaps matching TRBD1 (5 bases). Trimming stripped 0 bases from V and 3 bases from J, with 8 bases between. CDR1 and CDR2 from the germline V gene are MNHEY and SVGEGT. This CDR3 spans 14 amino acids. The CDR3 DNA is TGTGCCAGCAGTTACTCGAGGGACTACTATGGCTACACCTTC. Residues: CASSYSRDYYGYTF.

This clonotype was detected many times. The rearrangement joins TRBV20-1 to TRBJ2-7; TRBD1 agrees at 10 bases. J gave up 2 bases and V 1 base, and 2 bases lay outside the gene matches. Germline CDR1 DFQATT, CDR2 SNEGSKA (reference sequence). The CDR3 runs 14 residues. Here the CDR3 DNA reads TGCAGTGCTAGAGCGGGACAGGGGCCCTACGAGCAGTACTTC. Translating it yields CSARAGQGPYEQYF.